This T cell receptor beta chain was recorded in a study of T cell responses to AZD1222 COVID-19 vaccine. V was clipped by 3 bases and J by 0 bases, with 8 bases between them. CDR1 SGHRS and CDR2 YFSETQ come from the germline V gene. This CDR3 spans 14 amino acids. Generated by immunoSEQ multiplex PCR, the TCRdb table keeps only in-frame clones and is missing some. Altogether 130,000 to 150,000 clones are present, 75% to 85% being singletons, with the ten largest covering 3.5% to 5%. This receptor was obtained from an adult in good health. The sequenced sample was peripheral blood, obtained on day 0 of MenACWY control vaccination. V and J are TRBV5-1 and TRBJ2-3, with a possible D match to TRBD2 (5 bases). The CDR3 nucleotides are TGCGCCAGCAGCTCCACGGGGAGCACAGATACGCAGTATTTT. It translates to CASSSTGSTDTQYF.